Below are 18 T cell receptor beta chains sequenced from a single sample in a study of spatial heterogeneity in lung cancer. The time point: sample taken at primary tumor resection. Using its own MiXCR run on the 5' RACE reads, TCRdb lists one record per CDR3 protein. The sample gives 60,000 or so distinct CDR3 sequences, 6.3% of which show up once; about 14% is in the top ten. The material was PBMCs, obtained at surgery. The receptors come from a female donor with early-stage non-small cell lung cancer.

In its sample, this clonotype was seen a few times. The chain uses TRBV12-3 or TRBV12-4 and TRBJ2-5; 13 bases map to TRBD2. The junction had 7 bases not matched to a gene; V was cut back by 7 bases and J by 5 bases. CDR3 length equals 15 residues. CDR3 coding DNA: TGTGCCAGCACCTTGGGACTAGCGGGGTTTGAGACCCAGTACTTC. Its translation: CASTLGLAGFETQYF.

The J gene is TRBJ1-2, the V gene TRBV20-1; no reliable D call. Trimming removed 2 bases at V and 12 bases at J, with 7 bases between. The germline V gene has CDR1 DFQATT and CDR2 SNEGSKA (reference sequence). The CDR3 loop spans 9 amino acids. CDR3 DNA: TGCAGTGCTAGAAGGCCTGACACCTTC. Translated, it gives CSARRPDTF.

The chain combines TRBV12-3 or TRBV12-4 with TRBJ1-5; 7 bases agree with TRBD1. The CDR3 length is 14 residues. V shed 5 bases, J shed 2 bases, and the junction held 3 bases outside the gene matches. The CDR3 coding sequence is TGTGCCAGCAGTCATACAGGGGGCAATCAGCCCCAGCATTTT. Translated: CASSHTGGNQPQHF.

This clonotype was recorded at least ten times. This chain connects TRBV2 to TRBJ2-7; the D is unclear. CDR1 SNHLY and CDR2 FYNNEI come from the germline V gene. With 1 base removed from V and 0 bases from J, the gap between germline ends came to 10 bases. This CDR3 contains 15 residues. CDR3 protein: CASSEGAVSSYEQYV. The CDR3 DNA is TGTGCCAGCAGTGAAGGGGCGGTGAGCTCCTACGAGCAGTACGTC.

The V gene is TRBV28, the J gene TRBJ2-4; D uncertain. CDR1 is MDHEN, CDR2 SYDVKM, per germline. The CDR3 has 14 amino acids. The ends were cut back, 6 bases at V and 0 bases at J, with 9 bases in the middle. Here the CDR3 DNA reads TGTGCCAGCAGGTTGTCTCCAGCCAAAAACATTCAGTACTTC. Its translation is CASRLSPAKNIQYF.

This clonotype was recorded many times. The chain has TRBV24-1 and TRBJ2-7; D may correspond to TRBD1 or TRBD2 (5 bases each). From germline, CDR1 is KGHDR and CDR2 SFDVKD. V lost 2 bases to trimming and J lost 2 bases, with 12 bases between them. The CDR3 length is 15 residues. The CDR3 region has the DNA TGTGCCACCAGTGATTCGGGACGGGCAACCTACGAGCAGTACTTC. Translated, it gives CATSDSGRATYEQYF.

The chain is built from TRBV28 and TRBJ2-6; D remains unclear. The CDR3 has 14 residues. V lost 5 bases and J lost 2, with 7 bases in between. In germline, CDR1 is MDHEN, CDR2 SYDVKM. CDR3 nucleotide sequence: TGTGCCAGCAGTACGGGTACTGGGGCCAACGTCCTGACTTTC. Amino acid sequence: CASSTGTGANVLTF.

The chain joins TRBV28 to TRBJ1-2; 8 bases are shared with TRBD1. The J segment lost 4 bases and the V segment lost 2 bases, leaving 6 bases of the junction unmatched. CDR1 is MDHEN and CDR2 is SYDVKM in the germline V gene. The CDR3 has 15 amino acids. The CDR3 DNA sequence: TGTGCCAGCAGTTTAGGCACAGGGGGTATCTATGGCTACACCTTC. It encodes CASSLGTGGIYGYTF.

Ten or more counts support this clonotype. The chain uses TRBV28 and TRBJ1-6; D gene unclear. The CDR3 is made up of 15 amino acids. V was pared by 10 bases and J by 4 bases, with 17 bases between. Germline assignment: CDR1 MDHEN and CDR2 SYDVKM. The CDR3 DNA reads TGTGCCACCAACCCCGCACCGTTTTATAATTCACCCCTCCACTTT. This sequence encodes CATNPAPFYNSPLHF.

This clonotype was observed at least ten times. This chain joins TRBV28 and TRBJ2-4; TRBD2 matches 8 bases. The CDR3 extends over 17 amino acids. The V and J ends lost 1 base and 0 bases, in that order; junction bases with no gene match: 5. The germline CDR1 and CDR2 sequences are MDHEN and SYDVKM. For the CDR3, the DNA is TGTGCCAGCAGTTTATCACGGGGGGGACTAGCCAAAAACATTCAGTACTTC. It is translated as CASSLSRGGLAKNIQYF.

The chain carries TRBV20-1 and TRBJ2-5; TRBD2 matches 10 bases. The CDR3 is 16 residues long. J was trimmed by 1 base and V by 5 bases; bases with no gene match: 10. Germline V CDR1 and CDR2: DFQATT, SNEGSKA (reference sequence). The CDR3 sequence is CSAGRASGRLQETQYF. CDR3 coding DNA: TGCAGTGCTGGGCGGGCTAGCGGGAGACTCCAAGAGACCCAGTACTTC.

The chain is built from TRBV7-3 and TRBJ2-1, with 11 bases matching TRBD2. The junction had 10 bases not matched to a gene; V was cut back by 2 bases and J by 7 bases. The CDR3 loop spans 17 amino acids. CDR1 and CDR2 from the germline V gene are SGHTA and FQGTGA. In DNA form, the CDR3 reads TGTGCCAGCAGCTTATGGACCGGGACTAGCGGTCGAAATGAGCAGTTCTTC. Translating it yields CASSLWTGTSGRNEQFF.

At least ten counts were recorded for this clonotype. The V and J genes are TRBV27 and TRBJ1-5, with D perhaps matching TRBD1 (5 bases). CDR1 is MNHEY, CDR2 SMNVEV, per germline (reference sequence). Trimming removed 2 bases at V and 3 bases at J, with 11 bases between. The CDR3 extends over 15 amino acids. The CDR3 region has the DNA TGTGCCAGCAGTTTAGCTGGGGGGTTCAATCAGCCCCAGCATTTT. Residues: CASSLAGGFNQPQHF.

J is TRBJ2-1 and V is TRBV20-1; 14 positions match TRBD2. The CDR3 has 16 residues. V lost 5 bases and J lost 9; bases outside the gene matches: 12. Looked up from germline, CDR1 is DFQATT and CDR2 is SNEGSKA (reference sequence). The CDR3 sequence is CSASPRLAGGISEQFF. The CDR3 DNA reads TGCAGTGCTTCTCCCCGACTAGCGGGAGGGATTAGTGAGCAGTTCTTC.

This clonotype was counted only a few times. V usage is TRBV19 and J usage is TRBJ2-3; D may correspond to TRBD1 or TRBD2 (6 bases each). The V gene's germline CDR1 is LNHDA and CDR2 SQIVND (reference sequence). Between the trimmed V and J ends, which lost 7 bases and 7 bases, there was a span of 9 bases. The CDR3 runs to 11 residues. The CDR3 DNA reads TGTGCCAGTAAGGGGGGAAATACGCAGTATTTT. It translates to CASKGGNTQYF.

This clonotype was recorded at least ten times. The chain uses TRBV4-2 and TRBJ2-3, with 12 bases that match TRBD2. Trimming removed 0 bases from V and 3 bases from J; junction bases left unmatched: 10. CDR1 is LGHNA, CDR2 YNFKEQ, per germline. The CDR3 sequence is 19 residues long. The CDR3 region has the DNA TGTGCCAGCAGCCAAGAGTCCCAATGGACTAGCGGGATGACAGATACGCAGTATTTT. Amino acids: CASSQESQWTSGMTDTQYF.

This clonotype was counted only a few times. The rearrangement joins TRBV20-1 to TRBJ1-1; 8 bases map to TRBD1. V shed 1 base and J 0 bases; nucleotides not matched to a gene: 7. CDR3 length equals 16 residues. Germline V gene lookup returns CDR1 DFQATT and CDR2 SNEGSKA (reference sequence). CDR3 in DNA: TGCAGTGCTAGAGTCAGGGGGCACTTCTTGAACACTGAAGCTTTCTTT. This encodes CSARVRGHFLNTEAFF.

This rearrangement joins TRBV6-1 to TRBJ2-5; 8 nucleotides align to TRBD2. The CDR3 is 15 residues long. After removal of 6 bases from V and 4 bases from J, the junction contained 10 bases not matched to a gene. Germline V CDR1 and CDR2: MNHNS, SASEGT. DNA of the CDR3: TGTGCCAGCAGACCTATCTCTCGGGGGGGAGAGACCCAGTACTTC. Protein: CASRPISRGGETQYF.